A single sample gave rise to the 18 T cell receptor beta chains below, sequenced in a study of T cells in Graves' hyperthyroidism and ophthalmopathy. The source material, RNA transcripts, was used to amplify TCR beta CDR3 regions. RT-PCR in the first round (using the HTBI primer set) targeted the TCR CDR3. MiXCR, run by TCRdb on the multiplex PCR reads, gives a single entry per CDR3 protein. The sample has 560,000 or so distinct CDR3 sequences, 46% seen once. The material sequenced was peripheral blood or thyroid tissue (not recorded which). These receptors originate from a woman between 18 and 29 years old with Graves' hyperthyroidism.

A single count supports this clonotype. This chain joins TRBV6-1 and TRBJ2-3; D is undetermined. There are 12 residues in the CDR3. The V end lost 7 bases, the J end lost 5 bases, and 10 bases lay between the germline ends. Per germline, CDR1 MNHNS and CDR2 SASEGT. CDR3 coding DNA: TGTGCCAGCACGGACGGTGGAGATACGCAGTATTTT. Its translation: CASTDGGDTQYF.

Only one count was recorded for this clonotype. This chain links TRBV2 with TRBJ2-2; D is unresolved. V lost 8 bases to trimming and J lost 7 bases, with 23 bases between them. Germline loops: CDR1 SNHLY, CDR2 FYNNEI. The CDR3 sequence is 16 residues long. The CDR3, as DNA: TGTGCCAGCGTTGAAGTTCCGGACGGGTGGCTCGGGGAGCTGTTTTTT. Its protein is CASVEVPDGWLGELFF.

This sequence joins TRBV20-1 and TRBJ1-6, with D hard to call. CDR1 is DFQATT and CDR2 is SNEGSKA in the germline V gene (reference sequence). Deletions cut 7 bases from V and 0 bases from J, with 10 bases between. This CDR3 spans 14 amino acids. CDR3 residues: CSEGLSSYNSPLHF. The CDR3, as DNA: TGCAGTGAAGGCCTCAGCTCCTATAATTCACCCCTCCACTTT.

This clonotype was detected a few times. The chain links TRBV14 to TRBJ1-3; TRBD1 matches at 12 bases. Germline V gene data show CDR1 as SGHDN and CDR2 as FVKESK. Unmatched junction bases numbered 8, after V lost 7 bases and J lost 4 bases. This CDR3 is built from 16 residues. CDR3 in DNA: TGTGCCAGCACCCAGGGACAGGGGGCAGGGGGAAACACCATATATTTT. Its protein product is CASTQGQGAGGNTIYF.

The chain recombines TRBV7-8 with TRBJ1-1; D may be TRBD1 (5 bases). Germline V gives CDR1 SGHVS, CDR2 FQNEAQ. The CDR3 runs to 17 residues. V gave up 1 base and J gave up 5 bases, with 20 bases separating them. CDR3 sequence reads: CASSLVGDEGFSTEAFF. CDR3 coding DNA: TGTGCCAGCAGCTTAGTAGGGGATGAAGGGTTTAGTACTGAAGCTTTCTTT.

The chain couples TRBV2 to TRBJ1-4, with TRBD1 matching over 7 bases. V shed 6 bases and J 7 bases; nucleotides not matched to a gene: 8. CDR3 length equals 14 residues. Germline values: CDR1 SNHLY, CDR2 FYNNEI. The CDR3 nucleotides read TGTGCCAGCAGGCCCGGGACAGCAACTGAAAAACTGTTTTTT. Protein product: CASRPGTATEKLFF.

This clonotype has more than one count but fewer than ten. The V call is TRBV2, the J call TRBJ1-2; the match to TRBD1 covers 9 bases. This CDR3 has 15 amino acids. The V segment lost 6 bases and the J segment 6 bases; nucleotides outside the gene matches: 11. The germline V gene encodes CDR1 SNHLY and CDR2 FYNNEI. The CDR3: CASSASWDRVNGYTF. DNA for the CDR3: TGTGCCAGCAGCGCGTCCTGGGACAGGGTGAATGGCTACACCTTC.

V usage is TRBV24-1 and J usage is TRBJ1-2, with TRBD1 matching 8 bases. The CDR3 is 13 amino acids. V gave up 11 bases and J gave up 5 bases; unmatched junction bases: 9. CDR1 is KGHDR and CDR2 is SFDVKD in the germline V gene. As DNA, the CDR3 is TGTGCCATCAGCCCGGGACAGGAGTATGGCTACACCTTC. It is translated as CAISPGQEYGYTF.

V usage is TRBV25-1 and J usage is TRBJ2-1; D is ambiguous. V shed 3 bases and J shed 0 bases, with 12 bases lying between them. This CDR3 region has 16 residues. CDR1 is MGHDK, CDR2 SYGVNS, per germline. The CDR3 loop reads CASSDPRLSSYNEQFF. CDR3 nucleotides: TGTGCCAGCAGTGATCCCCGACTTAGCTCCTACAATGAGCAGTTCTTC. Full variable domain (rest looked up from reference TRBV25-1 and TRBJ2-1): EADIYQTPRYLVIGTGKKITLECSQTMGHDKMYWYQQDPGMELHLIHYSYGVNSTEKGDLSSESTVSRIRTEHFPLTLESARPSHTSQYLCASSDPRLSSYNEQFFGPGTRLTVL.

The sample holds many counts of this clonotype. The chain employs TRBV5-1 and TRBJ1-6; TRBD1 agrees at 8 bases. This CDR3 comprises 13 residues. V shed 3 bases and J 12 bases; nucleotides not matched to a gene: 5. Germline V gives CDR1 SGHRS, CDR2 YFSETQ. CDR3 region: CASSWGQARPLHF. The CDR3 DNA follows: TGCGCCAGCAGCTGGGGACAGGCACGACCCCTCCACTTT.

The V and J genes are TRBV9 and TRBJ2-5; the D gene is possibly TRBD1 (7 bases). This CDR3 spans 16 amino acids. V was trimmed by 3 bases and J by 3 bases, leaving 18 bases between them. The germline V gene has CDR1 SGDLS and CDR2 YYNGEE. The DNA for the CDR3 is TGTGCCAGCAGCGCCCTAACAGGGGAGGCGGAAGAGACCCAGTACTTC. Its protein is CASSALTGEAEETQYF. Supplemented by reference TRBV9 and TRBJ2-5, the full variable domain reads DSGVTQTPKHLITATGQRVTLRCSPRSGDLSVYWYQQSLDQGLQFLIQYYNGEERAKGNILERFSAQQFPDLHSELNLSSLELGDSALYFCASSALTGEAEETQYFGPGTRLLVL.

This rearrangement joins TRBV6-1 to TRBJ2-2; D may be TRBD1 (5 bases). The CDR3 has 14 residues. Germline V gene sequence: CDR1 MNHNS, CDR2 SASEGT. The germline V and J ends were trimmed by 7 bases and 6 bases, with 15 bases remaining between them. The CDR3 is CASTRRGLAGELFF. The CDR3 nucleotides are TGTGCCAGCACCAGAAGGGGTTTAGCCGGGGAGCTGTTTTTT.

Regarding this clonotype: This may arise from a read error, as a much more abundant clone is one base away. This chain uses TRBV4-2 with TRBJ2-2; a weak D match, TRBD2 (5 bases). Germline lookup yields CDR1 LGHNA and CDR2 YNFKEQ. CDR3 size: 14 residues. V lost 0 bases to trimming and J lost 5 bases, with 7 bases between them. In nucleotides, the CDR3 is TGTGCCAGCAGCCAAGACGGCGGGACCGGGGAGCTGTTTTTT. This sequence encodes CASSQDGGTGELFF.

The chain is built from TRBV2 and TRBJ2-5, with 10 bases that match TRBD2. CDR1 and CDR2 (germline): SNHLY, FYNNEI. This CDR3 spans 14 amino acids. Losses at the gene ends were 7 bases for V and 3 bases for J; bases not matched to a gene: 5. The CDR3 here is CASIPGLAKETQYF. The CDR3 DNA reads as TGTGCCAGCATCCCGGGACTAGCGAAAGAGACCCAGTACTTC.

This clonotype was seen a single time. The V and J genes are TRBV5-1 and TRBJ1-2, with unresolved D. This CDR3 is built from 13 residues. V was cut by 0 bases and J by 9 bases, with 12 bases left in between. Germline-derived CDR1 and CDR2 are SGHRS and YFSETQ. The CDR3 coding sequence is TGCGCCAGCAGCTTGGTTTACGGCACGAGCTACACCTTC. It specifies CASSLVYGTSYTF.

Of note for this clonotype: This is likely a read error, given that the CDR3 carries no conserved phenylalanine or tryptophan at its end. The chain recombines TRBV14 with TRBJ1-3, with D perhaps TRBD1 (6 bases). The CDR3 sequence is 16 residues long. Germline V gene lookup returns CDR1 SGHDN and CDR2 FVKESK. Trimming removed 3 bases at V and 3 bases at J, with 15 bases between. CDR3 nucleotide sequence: TGTGCCAGCAGCCAGGCCACAGGGAGGAGTGGAAACACCATATATCTT. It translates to CASSQATGRSGNTIYL.

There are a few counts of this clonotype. DNA of the CDR3: TGTGCCAGCAGCTTAGAGGGAGATCGCTACACCTTC. Translating gives CASSLEGDRYTF. The genes are TRBV7-9 and TRBJ1-2, with D hard to call. V was pared by 1 base and J by 9 bases, with 9 bases between. Germline V gene sequence: CDR1 SEHNR, CDR2 FQNEAQ (reference sequence). The CDR3 covers 12 residues.

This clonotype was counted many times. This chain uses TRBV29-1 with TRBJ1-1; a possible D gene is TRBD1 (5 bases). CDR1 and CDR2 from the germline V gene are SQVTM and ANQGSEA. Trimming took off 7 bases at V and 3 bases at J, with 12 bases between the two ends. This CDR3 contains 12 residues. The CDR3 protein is CSAKWGDTEAFF. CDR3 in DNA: TGCAGCGCCAAATGGGGCGACACTGAAGCTTTCTTT.